The clone carrying this T cell receptor beta chain was found a few times. Its specificity is not known. Trimming shortened V by 2 bases and J by 5 bases, and 9 bases separated the two germline ends. The CDR3 extends over 12 amino acids. The germline CDR1 and CDR2 sequences are SQVTM and ANQGSEA. This specimen comes from a study of T cell repertoires in cytomegalovirus infection. Overall study: An indication of both CMV infection and matching HLA type came from public TCR beta signatures. Study results and limitations: Public TCR beta family frequency separated CMV-and-HLA carriers, including in an independent cohort. HLA-C-restricted CMV-specific TCR beta clonotypes prevailed in the ex vivo response.

TCRdb redid the calling of the reads with MiXCR, one entry per CDR3 protein. The sample includes about 130,000 distinct CDR3 sequences, roughly 9% of them seen just once. V is TRBV29-1 and J is TRBJ2-5, with no clear D. Input material: PBMCs. The origin of this receptor is a human donor in good health (CMV status not recorded). Some clones in this sample may be carry-over from other donors' samples. The CDR3 here is CSVELAGETQYF. The CDR3, as DNA: TGCAGCGTTGAACTGGCTGGGGAGACCCAGTACTTC. Using reference TRBV29-1 and TRBJ2-5 for the parts outside the CDR3, the full variable domain is SAVISQKPSRDICQRGTSLTIQCQVDSQVTMMFWYRQQPGQSLTLIATANQGSEATYESGFVIDKFPISRPNLTFSTLTVSNMSPEDSSIYLCSVELAGETQYFGPGTRLLVL.